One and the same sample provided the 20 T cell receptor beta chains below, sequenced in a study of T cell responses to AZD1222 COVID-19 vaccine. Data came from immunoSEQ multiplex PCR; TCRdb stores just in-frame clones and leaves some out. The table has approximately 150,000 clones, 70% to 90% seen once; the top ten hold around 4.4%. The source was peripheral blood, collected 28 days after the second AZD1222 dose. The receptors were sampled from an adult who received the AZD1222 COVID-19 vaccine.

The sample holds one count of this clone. CDR3 sequence reads: CASSLFAGQANEKLFF. CDR3 nucleotide sequence: TGTGCCAGCAGCTTGTTTGCGGGACAGGCTAATGAAAAACTGTTTTTT. The chain combines TRBV7-8 with TRBJ1-4; TRBD1 aligns across 8 bases. Losses at the gene ends were 3 bases for V and 3 bases for J; bases not matched to a gene: 6. CDR3 size: 16 residues. Germline V gives CDR1 SGHVS, CDR2 FQNEAQ.

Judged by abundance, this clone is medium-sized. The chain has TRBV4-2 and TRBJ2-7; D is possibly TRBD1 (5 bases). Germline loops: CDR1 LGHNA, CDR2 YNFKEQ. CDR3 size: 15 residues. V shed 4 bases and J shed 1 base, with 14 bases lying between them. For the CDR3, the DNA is TGTGCCAGCAGCCGATCCAGGGTGCAATCCTACGAGCAGTACTTC. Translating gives CASSRSRVQSYEQYF.

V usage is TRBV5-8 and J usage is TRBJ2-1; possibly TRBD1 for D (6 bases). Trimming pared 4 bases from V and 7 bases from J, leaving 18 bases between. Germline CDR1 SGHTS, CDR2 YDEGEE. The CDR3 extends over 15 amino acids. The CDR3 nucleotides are TGTGCCAGCAGCACGGACAGCCCCTCATTGAATGAGCAGTTCTTC. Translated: CASSTDSPSLNEQFF.

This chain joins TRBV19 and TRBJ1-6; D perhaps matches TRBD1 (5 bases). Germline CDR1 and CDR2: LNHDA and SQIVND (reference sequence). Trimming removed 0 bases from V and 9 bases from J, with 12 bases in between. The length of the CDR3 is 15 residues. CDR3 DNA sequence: TGTGCCAGTAGTATAGATTCGGACATAACTTCACCCCTCCACTTT. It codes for CASSIDSDITSPLHF.

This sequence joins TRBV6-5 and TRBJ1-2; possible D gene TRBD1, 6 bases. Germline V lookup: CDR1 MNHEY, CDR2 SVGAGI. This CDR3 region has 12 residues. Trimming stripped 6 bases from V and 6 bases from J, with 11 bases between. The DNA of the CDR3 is TGTGCCAGCAGGTACAGGGCCCATGGCTACACCTTC. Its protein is CASRYRAHGYTF.

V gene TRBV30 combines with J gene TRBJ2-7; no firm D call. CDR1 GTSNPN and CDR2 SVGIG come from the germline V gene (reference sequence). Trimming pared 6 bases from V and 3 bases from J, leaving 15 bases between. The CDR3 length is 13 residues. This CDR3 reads CACTSVGFYEQYF. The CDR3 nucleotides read TGTGCCTGTACCTCAGTCGGGTTCTACGAGCAGTACTTC.

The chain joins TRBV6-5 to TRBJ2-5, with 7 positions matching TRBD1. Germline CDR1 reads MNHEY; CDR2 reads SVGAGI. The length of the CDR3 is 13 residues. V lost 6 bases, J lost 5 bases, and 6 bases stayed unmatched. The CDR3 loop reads CASRLGGWETQYF. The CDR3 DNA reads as TGTGCCAGCAGGCTAGGGGGCTGGGAGACCCAGTACTTC.

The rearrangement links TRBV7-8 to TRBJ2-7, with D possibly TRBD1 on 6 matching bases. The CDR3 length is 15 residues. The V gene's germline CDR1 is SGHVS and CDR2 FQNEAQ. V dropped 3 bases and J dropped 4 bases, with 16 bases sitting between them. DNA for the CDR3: TGTGCCAGCAGCTTGGAAGTTGGACAGCCTTACGAGCAGTACTTC. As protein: CASSLEVGQPYEQYF.

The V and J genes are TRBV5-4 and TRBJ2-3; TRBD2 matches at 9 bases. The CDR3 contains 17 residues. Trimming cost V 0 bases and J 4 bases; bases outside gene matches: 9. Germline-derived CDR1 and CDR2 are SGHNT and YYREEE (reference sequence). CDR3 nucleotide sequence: TGTGCCAGCAGCTTGGGACGGGCTAGCGGGGTAGCAGATACGCAGTATTTT. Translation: CASSLGRASGVADTQYF.

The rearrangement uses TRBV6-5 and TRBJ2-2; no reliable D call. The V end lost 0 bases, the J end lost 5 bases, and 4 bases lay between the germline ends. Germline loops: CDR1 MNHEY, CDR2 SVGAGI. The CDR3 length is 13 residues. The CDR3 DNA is TGTGCCAGCAGTTACTCATTAACCGGGGAGCTGTTTTTT. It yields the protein CASSYSLTGELFF.

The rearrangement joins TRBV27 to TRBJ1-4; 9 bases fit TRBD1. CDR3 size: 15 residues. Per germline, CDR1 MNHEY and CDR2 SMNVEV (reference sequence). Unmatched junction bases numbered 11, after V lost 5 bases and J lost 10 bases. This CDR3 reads CASSPPGQGQRKLFF. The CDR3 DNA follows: TGTGCCAGCAGTCCCCCGGGACAGGGCCAGAGAAAACTGTTTTTT.

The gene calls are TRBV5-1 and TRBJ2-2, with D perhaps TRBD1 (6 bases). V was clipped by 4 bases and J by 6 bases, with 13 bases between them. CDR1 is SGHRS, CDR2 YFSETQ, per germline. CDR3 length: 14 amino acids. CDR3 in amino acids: CASSSRTVPGELFF. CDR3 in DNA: TGCGCCAGCAGCAGCCGGACAGTCCCCGGGGAGCTGTTTTTT.

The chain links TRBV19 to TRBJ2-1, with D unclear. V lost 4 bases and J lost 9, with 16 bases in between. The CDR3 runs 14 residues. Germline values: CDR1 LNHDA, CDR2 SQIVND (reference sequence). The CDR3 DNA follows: TGTGCCAGTAGTACATACTCCGGATCCTTTGAGCAGTTCTTC. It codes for CASSTYSGSFEQFF. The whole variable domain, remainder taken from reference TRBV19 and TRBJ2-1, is DGGITQSPKYLFRKEGQNVTLSCEQNLNHDAMYWYRQDPGQGLRLIYYSQIVNDFQKGDIAEGYSVSREKKESFPLTVTSAQKNPTAFYLCASSTYSGSFEQFFGPGTRLTVL.

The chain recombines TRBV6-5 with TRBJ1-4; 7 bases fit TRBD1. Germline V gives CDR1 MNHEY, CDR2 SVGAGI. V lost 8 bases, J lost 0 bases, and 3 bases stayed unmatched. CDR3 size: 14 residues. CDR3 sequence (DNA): TGTGCCAGCCAGGGGGGAACAACTAATGAAAAACTGTTTTTT. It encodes CASQGGTTNEKLFF.

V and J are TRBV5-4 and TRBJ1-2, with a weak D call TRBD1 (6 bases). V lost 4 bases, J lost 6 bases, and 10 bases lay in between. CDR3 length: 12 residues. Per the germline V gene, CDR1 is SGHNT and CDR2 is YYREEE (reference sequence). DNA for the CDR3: TGTGCCAGCAGCCACCCAGGGGATGGCTACACCTTC. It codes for CASSHPGDGYTF. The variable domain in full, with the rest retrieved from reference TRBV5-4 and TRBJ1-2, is ETGVTQSPTHLIKTRGQQVTLRCSSQSGHNTVSWYQQALGQGPQFIFQYYREEENGRGNFPPRFSGLQFPNYSSELNVNALELDDSALYLCASSHPGDGYTFGSGTRLTVV.

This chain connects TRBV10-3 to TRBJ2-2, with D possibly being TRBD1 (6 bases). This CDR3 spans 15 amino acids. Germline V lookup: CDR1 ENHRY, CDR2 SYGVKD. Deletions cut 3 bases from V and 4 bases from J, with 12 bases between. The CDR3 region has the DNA TGTGCCATCAGTGACCCAACGGACAGCACCGGGGAGCTGTTTTTT. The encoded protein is CAISDPTDSTGELFF.

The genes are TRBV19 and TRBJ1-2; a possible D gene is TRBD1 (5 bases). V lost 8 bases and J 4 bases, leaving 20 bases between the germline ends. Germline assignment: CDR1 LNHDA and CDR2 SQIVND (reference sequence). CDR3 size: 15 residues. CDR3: CASWGVKGATYGYTF. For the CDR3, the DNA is TGTGCCAGTTGGGGGGTCAAGGGTGCAACCTATGGCTACACCTTC.

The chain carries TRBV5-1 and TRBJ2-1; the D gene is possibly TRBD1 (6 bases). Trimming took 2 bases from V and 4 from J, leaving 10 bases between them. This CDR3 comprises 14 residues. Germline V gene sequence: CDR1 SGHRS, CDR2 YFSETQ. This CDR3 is CASSFARGYNEQFF. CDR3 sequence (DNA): TGCGCCAGCAGCTTCGCAAGGGGGTACAATGAGCAGTTCTTC.

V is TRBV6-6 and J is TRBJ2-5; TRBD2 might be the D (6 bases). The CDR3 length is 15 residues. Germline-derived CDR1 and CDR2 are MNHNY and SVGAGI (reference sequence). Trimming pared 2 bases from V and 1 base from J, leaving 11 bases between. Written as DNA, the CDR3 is TGTGCCAGCAGTTACGTCTCCGGGGGCCAAGAGACCCAGTACTTC. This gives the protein CASSYVSGGQETQYF.

This CDR3 is CASSLGLKAQSTQYF. DNA for the CDR3: TGCGCCAGCAGCCTCGGACTGAAAGCACAGTCTACGCAGTATTTT. The V gene is TRBV5-1, the J gene TRBJ2-3; D might be TRBD2 (5 bases). The CDR3 has 15 residues. Germline-derived CDR1 and CDR2 are SGHRS and YFSETQ. V shed 4 bases and J shed 8 bases, with 20 bases lying between them.